Here is one TCR beta chain with its context. Produced via immunoSEQ multiplex PCR; TCRdb's table is partial and in-frame only. The data show 150,000 to 200,000 clones, roughly 93% seen once. This sample is part of a study of T cell responses to AZD1222 COVID-19 vaccine. The junction had 6 bases not matched to a gene; V was cut back by 3 bases and J by 2 bases. CDR1 and CDR2 from the germline V gene are SGHRS and YFSETQ. There are 16 residues in the CDR3. The TCR originated in an adult in good health. The input for sequencing was peripheral blood, taken on day 0 of AZD1222 vaccination. The rearrangement links TRBV5-1 to TRBJ2-3; 10 positions agree with TRBD1. The CDR3 protein is CASSSGQGNPTDTQYF. CDR3 sequence (DNA): TGCGCCAGCAGCTCGGGACAGGGGAATCCCACAGATACGCAGTATTTT.